The following is a T cell receptor beta chain sequence with its context. Its cognate antigen has yet to be identified. The sample holds no much larger clone one base away, and base qualities are not on file. The data originate from a study of siplizumab effects on memory and regulatory T cells (dated by TCRdb to about 2019). In terms of the full investigation: The study looked at the effect of siplizumab, an anti-CD2 antibody, on alloreactive T-cell subsets in allogeneic mixed lymphocyte reactions made from human PBMCs. Overall results and qualifications from the work: Sequences below about 10^-5 frequency were poorly captured, so only a minor fraction of alloreactive clones could be mapped to unstimulated subsets. A naive or memory phenotype could not be assigned to roughly 75-96% of proliferating CD4+ or CD8+ clones. Among mappable alloreactive CD4+ clones, the Treg-derived fraction averaged approximately 69% with siplizumab versus approximately 27% in control reactions. Whether proliferating Tregs from siplizumab cultures were suppressive was not functionally confirmed. Unstimulated naive T cells appeared more diverse than memory T cells, and naive cells seemed to contribute substantially to the alloresponse. Siplizumab significantly lowered the cumulative frequency of alloreactive sequences that could be traced to unstimulated CD4+ memory T cells.

The library was obtained by the immunoSEQ multiplex PCR assay. Each sample had around 100,000 TCR templates assayed by the deep sequencing platform. Genomic DNA extracted from sorted T cells was used for TCRbeta CDR3 sequencing. In the source study's methods: The R programming language was used for clonal analysis of the TCRbeta CDR3 data. Unstimulated samples were compared with post-reaction CFSE-low samples to define alloreactive CD4+ and CD8+ clones. Regulatory or non-regulatory origin was assigned to alloreactive CD4+ clones by matching of sequences to sorted unstimulated Treg and non-Treg repertoires. Drawn from immuneACCESS, this table holds only the in-frame rearrangements with V and J called that TCRdb kept. Clones are partly lost; checked studies trace under half to an unresolved V gene and leave the rest unexplained. Clone size and the V and J calls come from that table; the DNA yielded D and trimming. Here the sample has roughly 97,000 clones; 93% occur a single time. In total, the top ten clones hold 0.55% to 0.8% of the sample.

Sorted unstimulated T cells and proliferating T cells recovered from mixed lymphocyte reactions were subjected to TCRbeta CDR3 sequencing. Fresh whole blood from over 8 HLA-typed healthy donors was used to isolate PBMCs. Unstimulated CD4+ regulatory T cells were FACS-sorted to map the origin of alloreactive clones. Between the V and J ends, shortened by 1 base and 5 bases respectively, the junction contains 15 bases. The CDR1 and CDR2 encoded by the germline V gene are LGHNA and YNFKEQ. Inclusive of the bounding cysteine and phenylalanine, the CDR3 is 15 residues long. Only CDR3 DNA is held: 45 bases, read in frame from base 1.

This chain joins TRBV4-2 to TRBJ2-7, with a tentative D gene TRBD2 over 7 matching bases. The source is a human donor in good health. The sample consisted of Tregs sorted from blood. The DNA reads as follows: TGTGCCAGCAGCCAAGTAGGCGGGGGCAAGAACGAGCAGTACTTC. Its protein reads: CASSQVGGGKNEQYF.